Shown below are 31 T cell receptor beta chains from a single sample sequenced in a study of blood T cell repertoires in COVID-19. Libraries were prepared by immunoSEQ multiplex PCR; TCRdb keeps only in-frame clonotypes and omits some of them. The sample contains roughly 400,000 clones, just over 90% of which appear only once. Sequencing was done on a sample of PBMCs or T cells enriched from blood (not recorded which). The receptor source for this set is a woman aged 40 to 55 who had been exposed to COVID-19.

The chain recombines TRBV2 with TRBJ2-5; 8 bases align to TRBD1. From germline, CDR1 is SNHLY and CDR2 FYNNEI. The V segment lost 5 bases and the J segment 5 bases; nucleotides outside the gene matches: 7. The CDR3 loop spans 14 amino acids. The chain's CDR3 is CASSWTGKGETQYF. The CDR3 region has the DNA TGTGCCAGCAGTTGGACAGGGAAAGGGGAGACCCAGTACTTC.

The CDR3, as DNA: TGCGCCAGCAGCTTTTCAGACTCTCGGACCCAGTACTTC. Translating it yields CASSFSDSRTQYF. This chain uses TRBV5-1 with TRBJ2-5; D is unclear. This CDR3 region has 13 residues. Germline assignment: CDR1 SGHRS and CDR2 YFSETQ. The V end was cut by 2 bases, the J end by 7 bases, with 12 bases between.

The chain has TRBV5-1 and TRBJ2-3, with 7 positions matching TRBD1. The germline V gene has CDR1 SGHRS and CDR2 YFSETQ. The CDR3 covers 17 residues. Losses at the gene ends were 1 base for V and 0 bases for J; bases not matched to a gene: 8. DNA for the CDR3: TGCGCCAGCAGCTTGAGACCACAGGGGTCTAGCACAGATACGCAGTATTTT. This sequence encodes CASSLRPQGSSTDTQYF. Looking up the rest from reference TRBV5-1 and TRBJ2-3 gives the full variable domain: KAGVTQTPRYLIKTRGQQVTLSCSPISGHRSVSWYQQTPGQGLQFLFEYFSETQRNKGNFPGRFSGRQFSNSRSEMNVSTLELGDSALYLCASSLRPQGSSTDTQYFGPGTRLTVL.

This chain connects TRBV19 to TRBJ1-6; no clear D. The CDR3 has 18 amino acids. The germline V gene encodes CDR1 LNHDA and CDR2 SQIVND (reference sequence). V dropped 3 bases and J dropped 10 bases, with 25 bases sitting between them. In nucleotides, the CDR3 is TGTGCCAGTAGTATTTTCCCCGGGAGGGAGCGGTCGCGGTCACCCCTCCACTTT. Translation: CASSIFPGRERSRSPLHF.

The chain joins TRBV6-2 or TRBV6-3 to TRBJ1-1; D gene uncertain. The CDR3 is 16 residues long. Trimming pared 0 bases from V and 1 base from J, leaving 12 bases between. Per germline, CDR1 MNHEY and CDR2 SVGEGT. The CDR3 spells CASSYSEGGENTEAFF. The CDR3, as DNA: TGTGCCAGCAGTTACTCGGAGGGCGGGGAGAACACTGAAGCTTTCTTT.

The count of this clone is one. This rearrangement joins TRBV9 to TRBJ2-5; D perhaps matches TRBD1 (5 bases). The length of the CDR3 is 15 residues. Germline-derived CDR1 and CDR2 are SGDLS and YYNGEE. V lost 1 base to trimming and J lost 0 bases, with 10 bases between them. In nucleotides, the CDR3 is TGTGCCAGCAGCGTATTCGCAGGGTACCAAGAGACCCAGTACTTC. Its translation is CASSVFAGYQETQYF.

The rearrangement uses TRBV7-2 and TRBJ2-1, with D maybe TRBD2 (6 bases). Germline V CDR1 and CDR2: SGHTA, FQGNSA. V lost 1 base, J lost 6 bases, and 16 bases lay in between. This CDR3 comprises 16 residues. The CDR3 protein is CASSLDVVAGLNEQFF. Written as DNA, the CDR3 is TGTGCCAGCAGCTTAGATGTGGTTGCGGGGCTCAATGAGCAGTTCTTC.

This sequence joins TRBV15 and TRBJ2-5, with a tentative D call TRBD2 (7 bases). The germline V and J ends were trimmed by 6 bases and 5 bases, with 22 bases remaining between them. From germline, CDR1 is LNHNV and CDR2 YYDKDF (reference sequence). The CDR3 covers 16 residues. CDR3 DNA: TGTGCCACCAGTCCCGAATTGGGGGGGGCAGGGGAGACCCAGTACTTC. It specifies CATSPELGGAGETQYF.

The rearrangement links TRBV7-9 to TRBJ1-4; TRBD1 matches at 12 bases. This CDR3 is 15 amino acids long. Germline values: CDR1 SEHNR, CDR2 FQNEAQ (reference sequence). J was trimmed by 8 bases and V by 5 bases; bases with no gene match: 6. As DNA, the CDR3 is TGTGCCAGCAGCCCCGGGACAGGGGGCAGAGAAAAACTGTTTTTT. The encoded protein is CASSPGTGGREKLFF.

The chain combines TRBV5-4 with TRBJ2-2; TRBD2 is a possible D gene (6 bases). CDR1 is SGHNT, CDR2 YYREEE, per germline (reference sequence). The germline V and J ends were trimmed by 3 bases and 1 base, with 10 bases remaining between them. The CDR3 contains 15 residues. The CDR3, as DNA: TGTGCCAGCAGCTCCTCCGGGAGGAACACCGGGGAGCTGTTTTTT. It codes for CASSSSGRNTGELFF.

This chain joins TRBV3-1 (or the pseudogene TRBV3-2) and TRBJ1-6; D remains ambiguous. The V end was cut by 1 base, the J end by 7 bases, with 8 bases between. Germline CDR1 reads LGHDT; CDR2 reads YNNKEL (reference sequence). The CDR3 runs to 14 residues. The CDR3 nucleotides read TGTGCCAGCAGCCAAGTTGGCAGAAATTCACCCCTCCACTTT. Encoded protein: CASSQVGRNSPLHF.

The chain recombines TRBV6-5 with TRBJ2-1; 9 positions match TRBD2. The germline V gene encodes CDR1 MNHEY and CDR2 SVGAGI. J lost 6 bases, V lost 6 bases, and 6 bases had no gene match. The CDR3 loop spans 14 amino acids. The CDR3 DNA follows: TGTGCCAGCAGCCGAGGAGCGGGGGGCAATGAGCAGTTCTTC. It yields the protein CASSRGAGGNEQFF.

The V call is TRBV5-4, the J call TRBJ1-1; tentative D call: TRBD1 (6 bases). The CDR3 has 15 amino acids. Trimming cost V 4 bases and J 5 bases, with 18 bases left between them. In germline, CDR1 is SGHNT, CDR2 YYREEE (reference sequence). CDR3 in amino acids: CASSGATGKWTEAFF. In DNA form, the CDR3 reads TGTGCCAGCAGCGGGGCCACAGGGAAATGGACTGAAGCTTTCTTT.

This rearrangement joins TRBV24-1 to TRBJ1-1, with a tentative D call TRBD1 (5 bases). Trimming removed 4 bases from V and 6 bases from J, with 14 bases in between. From germline, CDR1 is KGHDR and CDR2 SFDVKD. The CDR3 sequence is 14 residues long. CDR3 nucleotides: TGTGCCACCAGTGACTCCCTAACAGGTTCTGAAGCTTTCTTT. Translation gives CATSDSLTGSEAFF.

This rearrangement joins TRBV11-3 to TRBJ2-5; a weak D match, TRBD2 (5 bases). V shed 8 bases and J shed 3 bases, with 16 bases lying between them. The length of the CDR3 is 14 residues. The germline V gene has CDR1 SGHNT and CDR2 YENEEA. CDR3: CASGSIRTEETQYF. The CDR3 nucleotides read TGTGCCAGCGGGAGTATTCGTACGGAAGAGACCCAGTACTTC.

This chain joins TRBV9 and TRBJ2-4; TRBD2 might be the D (5 bases). The CDR3 spans 16 residues. Germline CDR1 and CDR2: SGDLS and YYNGEE. Trimming cost V 0 bases and J 3 bases, with 13 bases left between them. The DNA for the CDR3 is TGTGCCAGCAGCGTAGACCCAGGACTTGTCAAAAACATTCAGTACTTC. Translation: CASSVDPGLVKNIQYF.

The V gene is TRBV5-4, the J gene TRBJ1-1, with D unresolved. The germline gives CDR1 SGHNT, CDR2 YYREEE (reference sequence). This CDR3 region has 14 residues. The V gene lost 0 bases and the J gene lost 4 bases, with 10 bases spanning the gap. CDR3 DNA: TGTGCCAGCAGCTTGGAGGGAGGGATCACTGAAGCTTTCTTT. Its protein product is CASSLEGGITEAFF.

This chain links TRBV9 with TRBJ1-3; 7 nucleotides match TRBD1. This CDR3 has 16 amino acids. The junction had 7 bases not matched to a gene; V was cut back by 3 bases and J by 1 base. Germline CDR1 is SGDLS and CDR2 is YYNGEE. CDR3 sequence (DNA): TGTGCCAGCAGCGCCCGACAGGGCGATTCTGGAAACACCATATATTTT. Amino acid sequence: CASSARQGDSGNTIYF.

The V and J genes are TRBV4-1 and TRBJ2-6, with D possibly being TRBD1 (6 bases). CDR3 length: 18 residues. The V end was cut by 0 bases, the J end by 0 bases, with 12 bases between. Germline loops: CDR1 MGHRA, CDR2 YSYEKL. The CDR3 region is CASSQDPGQSSGANVLTF. CDR3 DNA sequence: TGCGCCAGCAGCCAAGATCCGGGACAAAGCTCTGGGGCCAACGTCCTGACTTTC.

This sequence joins TRBV5-6 and TRBJ1-5; 9 nucleotides agree with TRBD1. After removal of 4 bases from V and 5 bases from J, the junction contained 4 bases not matched to a gene. The CDR3 totals 14 residues. CDR1 and CDR2 (germline): SGHDT, YYEEEE. The CDR3 region is CASSLRTGDQPQHF. CDR3 sequence (DNA): TGTGCCAGCAGCCTGAGGACAGGGGATCAGCCCCAGCATTTT. The full variable domain, with the rest looked up from reference TRBV5-6 and TRBJ1-5, is DAGVTQSPTHLIKTRGQQVTLRCSPKSGHDTVSWYQQALGQGPQFIFQYYEEEERQRGNFPDRFSGHQFPNYSSELNVNALLLGDSALYLCASSLRTGDQPQHFGDGTRLSIL.

The rearrangement links TRBV6-1 to TRBJ2-7, with a tentative D call TRBD1 (5 bases). The CDR3 length is 12 residues. Trimming shortened V by 6 bases and J by 5 bases, and 11 bases separated the two germline ends. The germline CDR1 and CDR2 sequences are MNHNS and SASEGT. CDR3 sequence reads: CASSPQGNEQYF. The CDR3, as DNA: TGTGCCAGCAGCCCTCAGGGCAACGAGCAGTACTTC.

V and J are TRBV19 and TRBJ2-2, with 9 bases aligning to TRBD2. CDR3 length: 16 residues. V was pared by 3 bases and J by 2 bases, with 4 bases of the junction left unmatched. In germline, CDR1 is LNHDA, CDR2 SQIVND (reference sequence). CDR3 residues: CASSIGGGANTGELFF. CDR3 coding DNA: TGTGCCAGTAGTATCGGCGGGGGGGCAAACACCGGGGAGCTGTTTTTT.

The CDR3 DNA reads TGTGCCACCAGAGGAGGGGCCACAGATACGCAGTATTTT. It translates to CATRGGATDTQYF. This chain joins TRBV24-1 and TRBJ2-3; TRBD2 is a possible D gene (6 bases). The CDR3 has 13 amino acids. V gave up 7 bases and J gave up 2 bases, with 9 bases separating them. Germline V gene lookup returns CDR1 KGHDR and CDR2 SFDVKD.

Points on this clone: The sample holds other DNA sequences that translate to the same CDR3. The chain joins TRBV6-2 or TRBV6-3 to TRBJ1-6; the match to TRBD1 covers 8 bases. The germline V gene encodes CDR1 MNHEY and CDR2 SVGEGT. J was trimmed by 7 bases and V by 6 bases; bases with no gene match: 2. The CDR3 runs 13 residues. The CDR3 region is CASSRQGNSPLHF. The CDR3 DNA sequence: TGTGCCAGCAGCCGACAGGGGAATTCACCCCTCCACTTT.

The genes are TRBV5-6 and TRBJ2-1; 11 nucleotides agree with TRBD2. With 0 bases clipped from V and 4 bases from J, the junction kept 3 bases outside the gene matches. CDR3 length equals 16 residues. CDR1 is SGHDT, CDR2 YYEEEE, per germline. The DNA of the CDR3 is TGTGCCAGCAGCTTGGAGAGACTAGCGGGATACAATGAGCAGTTCTTC. Protein product: CASSLERLAGYNEQFF.

The genes are TRBV11-3 and TRBJ1-2; D not resolved. Trimming pared 2 bases from V and 3 bases from J, leaving 13 bases between. This CDR3 spans 15 amino acids. Germline CDR1 and CDR2: SGHNT and YENEEA. CDR3 amino acids: CASSLREDGDYGYTF. CDR3 sequence (DNA): TGTGCCAGCAGCTTAAGAGAAGACGGAGACTATGGCTACACCTTC.

The chain carries TRBV5-1 and TRBJ2-7; the D gene is possibly TRBD1 (5 bases). CDR1 and CDR2 from the germline V gene are SGHRS and YFSETQ. The CDR3 is made up of 15 amino acids. V was pared by 0 bases and J by 6 bases, with 16 bases between. This CDR3 is CASSLVSQGTSEQYF. The CDR3 nucleotides read TGCGCCAGCAGCTTGGTTTCTCAGGGAACGAGCGAGCAGTACTTC.

The CDR3 loop reads CASSLGLAGSNEQFF. CDR3 sequence (DNA): TGCGCCAGCAGCCTCGGACTAGCGGGAAGCAATGAGCAGTTCTTC. The chain uses TRBV4-3 and TRBJ2-1; 12 positions agree with TRBD2. From germline, CDR1 is LGHNA and CDR2 YSLEER. This CDR3 is built from 15 residues. J gave up 6 bases and V 4 bases, and 4 bases lay outside the gene matches.

J is TRBJ1-5 and V is TRBV19; TRBD1 agrees at 11 bases. J gave up 6 bases and V 9 bases, and 7 bases lay outside the gene matches. The CDR3 contains 14 residues. Germline V gives CDR1 LNHDA, CDR2 SQIVND (reference sequence). The CDR3 bases are TGTGCCAGCGAGGACAGGGGGCTCAGTCAGCCCCAGCATTTT. It translates to CASEDRGLSQPQHF.

This chain connects TRBV5-1 to TRBJ1-2; a possible D gene is TRBD1 (5 bases). The germline V and J ends were trimmed by 3 bases and 4 bases, with 16 bases remaining between them. CDR1 and CDR2 (germline): SGHRS, YFSETQ. The CDR3 covers 15 residues. The DNA for the CDR3 is TGCGCCAGCAGCTCCGGGTCCCAGGGCTCCTATGGCTACACCTTC. It specifies CASSSGSQGSYGYTF. The full variable domain, its missing parts supplied by reference TRBV5-1 and TRBJ1-2, is KAGVTQTPRYLIKTRGQQVTLSCSPISGHRSVSWYQQTPGQGLQFLFEYFSETQRNKGNFPGRFSGRQFSNSRSEMNVSTLELGDSALYLCASSSGSQGSYGYTFGSGTRLTVV.

The rearrangement joins TRBV2 to TRBJ2-3; D perhaps matches TRBD1 (5 bases). The CDR3 loop spans 15 amino acids. Germline V lookup: CDR1 SNHLY, CDR2 FYNNEI. V lost 2 bases to trimming and J lost 2 bases, with 11 bases between them. CDR3 bases: TGTGCCAGCAGTGAAAGGGCAGGGCTCACAGATACGCAGTATTTT. Its protein product is CASSERAGLTDTQYF.